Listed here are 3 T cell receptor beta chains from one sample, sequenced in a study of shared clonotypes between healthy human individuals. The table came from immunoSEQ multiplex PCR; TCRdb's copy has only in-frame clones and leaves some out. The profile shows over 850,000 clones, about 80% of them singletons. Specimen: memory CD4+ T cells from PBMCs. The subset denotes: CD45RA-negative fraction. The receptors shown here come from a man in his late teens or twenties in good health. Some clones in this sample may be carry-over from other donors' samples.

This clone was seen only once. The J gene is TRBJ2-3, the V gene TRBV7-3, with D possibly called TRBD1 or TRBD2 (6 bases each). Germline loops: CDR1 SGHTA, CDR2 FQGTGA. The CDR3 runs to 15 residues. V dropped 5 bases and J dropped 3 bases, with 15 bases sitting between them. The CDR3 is CASSTHPGATDTQYF. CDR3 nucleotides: TGTGCCAGCAGCACACACCCGGGGGCGACAGATACGCAGTATTTT.

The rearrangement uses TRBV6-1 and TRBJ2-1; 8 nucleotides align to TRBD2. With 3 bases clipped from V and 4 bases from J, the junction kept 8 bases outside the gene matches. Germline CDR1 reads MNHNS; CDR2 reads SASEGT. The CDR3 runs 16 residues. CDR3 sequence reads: CASSEVVAGGYNEQFF. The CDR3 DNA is TGTGCCAGCAGTGAGGTAGTCGCGGGAGGTTACAATGAGCAGTTCTTC.

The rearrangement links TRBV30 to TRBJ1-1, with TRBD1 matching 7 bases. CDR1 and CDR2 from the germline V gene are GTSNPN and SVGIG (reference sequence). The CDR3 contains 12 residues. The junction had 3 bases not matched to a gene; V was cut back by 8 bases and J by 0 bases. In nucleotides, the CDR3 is TGTGCCCGGGGGACAGTGAACACTGAAGCTTTCTTT. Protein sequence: CARGTVNTEAFF.